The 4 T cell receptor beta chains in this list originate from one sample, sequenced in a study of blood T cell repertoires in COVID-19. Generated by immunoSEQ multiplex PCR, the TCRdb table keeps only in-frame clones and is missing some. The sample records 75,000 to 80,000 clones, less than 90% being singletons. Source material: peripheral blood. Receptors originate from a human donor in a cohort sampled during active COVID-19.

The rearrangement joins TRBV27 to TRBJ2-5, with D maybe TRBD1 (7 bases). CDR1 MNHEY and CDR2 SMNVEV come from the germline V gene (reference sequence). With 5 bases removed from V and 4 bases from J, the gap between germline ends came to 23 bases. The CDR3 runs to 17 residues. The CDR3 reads CASSRTPTGVGGETQYF. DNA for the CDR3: TGTGCCAGCAGTCGAACCCCCACAGGGGTGGGGGGAGAGACCCAGTACTTC.

The DNA for the CDR3 is TGCGCCAGCAGCTTGGACAGGGGCAATGAGCAGTTCTTC. Protein sequence: CASSLDRGNEQFF. V and J are TRBV5-1 and TRBJ2-1, with 7 bases matching TRBD1. Germline-derived CDR1 and CDR2 are SGHRS and YFSETQ. With 0 bases clipped from V and 6 bases from J, the junction kept 0 bases outside the gene matches. The CDR3 loop spans 13 amino acids.

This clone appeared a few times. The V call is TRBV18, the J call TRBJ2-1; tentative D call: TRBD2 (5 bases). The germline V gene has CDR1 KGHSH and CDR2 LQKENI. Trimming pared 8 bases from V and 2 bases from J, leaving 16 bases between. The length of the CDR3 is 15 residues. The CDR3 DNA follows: TGTGCCAGCGGTGGGATACTAGGGACCTACAATGAGCAGTTCTTC. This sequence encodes CASGGILGTYNEQFF.

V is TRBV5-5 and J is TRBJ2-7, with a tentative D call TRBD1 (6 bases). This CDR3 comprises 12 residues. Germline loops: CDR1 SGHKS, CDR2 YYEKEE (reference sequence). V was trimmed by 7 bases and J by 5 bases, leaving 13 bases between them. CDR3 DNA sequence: TGTGCCAGCGATCAGGGGTCCGACGAGCAGTACTTC. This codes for CASDQGSDEQYF. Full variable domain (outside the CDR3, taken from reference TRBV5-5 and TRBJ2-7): DAGVTQSPTHLIKTRGQQVTLRCSPISGHKSVSWYQQVLGQGPQFIFQYYEKEERGRGNFPDRFSARQFPNYSSELNVNALLLGDSALYLCASDQGSDEQYFGPGTRLTVT.